One sample yielded the 19 T cell receptor beta chains listed below, sequenced in a study of PD-1 blockade in classical Hodgkin lymphoma. Time point noted: cycle 4 day 1 (C4D1), after 5 to 7 weeks of nivolumab. All the patients suffered relapse after autologous stem cell transplantation, and brentuximab vedotin exposure differed. From thawed PBMCs, CD4+ T cells were purified using magnetic negative selection. Assay used: immunoSEQ multiplex PCR; TCRdb lists only in-frame clones, some missing. The profile shows around 25,000 clones, 85% of them singletons. The sample here was CD4+ T cells from blood, taken before the fourth cycle of nivolumab. All receptors derive from a human donor with classical Hodgkin lymphoma.

The rearrangement joins TRBV5-1 to TRBJ2-7; 11 nucleotides line up with TRBD2. The CDR3 contains 13 residues. Per germline, CDR1 SGHRS and CDR2 YFSETQ. V gave up 4 bases and J gave up 6 bases; unmatched junction bases: 3. CDR3 nucleotide sequence: TGCGCCAGCAGCACTAGCGGGAGAGGCGAGCAGTACTTC. Residues: CASSTSGRGEQYF.

The genes are TRBV4-1 and TRBJ1-4, with 9 bases aligning to TRBD1. Germline CDR1 reads MGHRA; CDR2 reads YSYEKL. The CDR3 spans 16 residues. The ends lost 4 bases at V and 1 base at J; junction bases unmatched: 4. The CDR3 protein is CASSPATGGTNEKLFF. The CDR3 DNA is TGCGCCAGCAGCCCAGCGACAGGGGGAACTAATGAAAAACTGTTTTTT.

V is TRBV11-3 and J is TRBJ2-1; 9 bases agree with TRBD2. V dropped 5 bases and J dropped 8; count of bases not matched to a gene: 13. The CDR3 sequence is 16 residues long. Germline CDR1 is SGHNT and CDR2 is YENEEA. The CDR3 loop reads CASSPGAGGLSYEQFF. DNA of the CDR3: TGTGCCAGCAGCCCGGGGGCGGGAGGGCTGAGTTATGAGCAGTTCTTC.

This sequence joins TRBV7-9 and TRBJ2-3; 7 bases are a match to TRBD2. The CDR3 loop spans 15 amino acids. J was trimmed by 4 bases and V by 1 base; bases with no gene match: 5. Germline-derived CDR1 and CDR2 are SEHNR and FQNEAQ (reference sequence). The CDR3 region is CASSLGLTSADTQYF. The DNA for the CDR3 is TGTGCCAGCAGCTTAGGGTTAACTAGCGCAGATACGCAGTATTTT.

V usage is TRBV15 and J usage is TRBJ1-2; possible D gene TRBD1, 6 bases. This CDR3 region has 15 residues. V gave up 0 bases and J gave up 4 bases, with 12 bases separating them. Germline CDR1 is LNHNV and CDR2 is YYDKDF (reference sequence). The CDR3 nucleotides read TGTGCCACCAGCAGAGACTTCGGGACAACCTATGGCTACACCTTC. It translates to CATSRDFGTTYGYTF.

The chain combines TRBV30 with TRBJ2-7; either TRBD1 or TRBD2 may supply D (7 bases each). CDR3 length equals 15 residues. Trimming left V 0 bases short and J 6 bases short, with 18 bases between. CDR1 GTSNPN and CDR2 SVGIG come from the germline V gene (reference sequence). The CDR3 DNA reads TGTGCCTGGAGTGTACCTCGGGGAGGGGGCAGCGAGCAGTACTTC. Translation: CAWSVPRGGGSEQYF.

The chain joins TRBV6-5 to TRBJ2-7; 7 bases agree with TRBD2. After removal of 2 bases from V and 7 bases from J, the junction contained 8 bases not matched to a gene. This CDR3 is built from 14 residues. CDR1 and CDR2 from the germline V gene are MNHEY and SVGAGI. The CDR3 DNA is TGTGCCAGCAGTTACCGTCCTGAGCGGGGAGAGCAGTACTTC. Translating gives CASSYRPERGEQYF.

The V and J genes are TRBV5-8 and TRBJ1-2; the D is unclear. The length of the CDR3 is 14 residues. V was pared by 5 bases and J by 7 bases, with 18 bases between. Per germline, CDR1 SGHTS and CDR2 YDEGEE. The CDR3 is CASRSYVGGSGYTF. Written as DNA, the CDR3 is TGTGCCAGCAGATCCTATGTGGGAGGATCTGGCTACACCTTC.

The chain combines TRBV28 with TRBJ2-3; 7 bases line up with TRBD1. V trimming: 5 bases; J trimming: 9 bases; junction bases outside the gene matches: 23. Germline CDR1 is MDHEN and CDR2 is SYDVKM. There are 18 residues in the CDR3. The DNA of the CDR3 is TGTGCCAGCAGTGAAACAAACTCCTTCTTTGGGGCACAGGGGACGCAGTATTTT. Residues: CASSETNSFFGAQGTQYF.

V and J are TRBV19 and TRBJ1-2; D gene ambiguous. This CDR3 spans 13 amino acids. V gave up 0 bases and J gave up 2 bases, with 4 bases separating them. Per germline, CDR1 LNHDA and CDR2 SQIVND (reference sequence). The CDR3 DNA reads TGTGCCAGTAGTATAGAAGGGAACTATGGCTACACCTTC. Its protein product is CASSIEGNYGYTF.

The chain links TRBV21-1 to TRBJ1-2; the listed D gene, TRBD1, was not tested against the DNA. TRBV21-1 is an annotated pseudogene. The CDR3 length is 18 residues. For the CDR3, the DNA is TGTGCCAGCAGCCTGCCCTGGACAGATCCAATTGCCCACTATGGCTACACCTTC. Residues: CASSLPWTDPIAHYGYTF.

The chain links TRBV18 to TRBJ2-1; a weak D match, TRBD1 (5 bases). Germline lookup yields CDR1 KGHSH and CDR2 LQKENI. V was trimmed by 3 bases and J by 0 bases, leaving 9 bases between them. The CDR3 has 15 residues. CDR3 DNA sequence: TGTGCCAGCTCACCCAGACAGAGCTCCTACAATGAGCAGTTCTTC. It codes for CASSPRQSSYNEQFF.

This clone was seen once. The chain joins TRBV18 to TRBJ1-4, with D tentatively TRBD1 (5 bases). The CDR3 is 13 amino acids. Trimming removed 4 bases from V and 5 bases from J, with 8 bases in between. Germline V gene sequence: CDR1 KGHSH, CDR2 LQKENI. The CDR3 DNA reads as TGTGCCAGCTCACAAGGGGTCAATGAAAAACTGTTTTTT. Its protein is CASSQGVNEKLFF.

This clone was observed a few times. This chain connects TRBV4-1 to TRBJ2-2; 7 bases align to TRBD1. Looked up from germline, CDR1 is MGHRA and CDR2 is YSYEKL. The trim removed 1 base at V and 8 bases at J, leaving 7 bases unmatched. The CDR3 runs 15 residues. The chain's CDR3 is CASSQARGLTGELFF. The CDR3 nucleotides are TGCGCCAGCAGCCAAGCCAGGGGGTTGACGGGGGAGCTGTTTTTT.

A few counts support this clone. The V call is TRBV27, the J call TRBJ1-1, with D unclear. Trimming removed 7 bases from V and 0 bases from J, with 15 bases in between. Germline CDR1 and CDR2: MNHEY and SMNVEV (reference sequence). The length of the CDR3 is 15 residues. CDR3 DNA sequence: TGTGCCAGCAAAGTGTTGGTAGACATGAACACTGAAGCTTTCTTT. It yields the protein CASKVLVDMNTEAFF.

This chain joins TRBV19 and TRBJ1-5; 10 bases agree with TRBD1. Germline V lookup: CDR1 LNHDA, CDR2 SQIVND (reference sequence). Trimming took 7 bases from V and 5 from J; bases not matched to a gene: 5. The CDR3 is 14 residues long. The CDR3 bases are TGTGCCAGTACGGACAGGGGGATTTATCAGCCCCAGCATTTT. It encodes CASTDRGIYQPQHF.

The V gene is TRBV18, the J gene TRBJ2-7, with D possibly matching TRBD2 (5 bases). V lost 1 base and J 3 bases, leaving 22 bases between the germline ends. Germline V gives CDR1 KGHSH, CDR2 LQKENI. This CDR3 is 18 amino acids long. As DNA, the CDR3 is TGTGCCAGCTCACCACGAGACCTCCGGGGTTCCGGGCGCTACGAGCAGTACTTC. Protein: CASSPRDLRGSGRYEQYF.

The chain couples TRBV5-6 to TRBJ1-1; no definite D call. CDR1 and CDR2 (germline): SGHDT, YYEEEE. There are 14 residues in the CDR3. V was pared by 0 bases and J by 1 base, with 7 bases between. For the CDR3, the DNA is TGTGCCAGCAGCTTGGGCAGGTCGAACACTGAAGCTTTCTTT. Translated: CASSLGRSNTEAFF.

The V call is TRBV5-8, the J call TRBJ2-2; D is unresolved. CDR3 size: 17 residues. Germline assignment: CDR1 SGHTS and CDR2 YDEGEE. V lost 1 base and J 2 bases, leaving 15 bases between the germline ends. The CDR3 DNA sequence: TGTGCCAGCAGCTTGATCGGCAGCACCCGTAACACCGGGGAGCTGTTTTTT. This translates into CASSLIGSTRNTGELFF.